Listed below are T cell receptor beta chains from one sample, sequenced in a study of blood T cell repertoires in COVID-19. The method was immunoSEQ multiplex PCR; TCRdb's version includes in-frame clones alone and lacks a portion of them. This sample has roughly 120,000 clones, with about 88% found just once. Sequences were obtained from peripheral blood. All receptors come from a man in his sixties with COVID-19, enrolled during active disease. Both conserved end residues are part of each CDR3. The D gene is left open where the match is weak. The size entry is marked missing in some rows and otherwise reads once, few, many or a size class.

clone size	D gene	V gene	J gene	CDR3 protein	CDR3 DNA
NA	NA	TRBV7-2	TRBJ1-4	CASSLNAGSNEKLFF	TGTGCCAGCAGCTTAAATGCAGGGTCTAATGAAAAACTGTTTTTT
once	TRBD1	TRBV7-2	TRBJ2-7	CASSPWASGQLYEQYF	TGTGCCAGCAGCCCCTGGGCCTCGGGACAGCTCTACGAGCAGTACTTC
NA	NA	TRBV11-3	TRBJ2-2	CASSHGTSNTGELFF	TGTGCCAGCAGCCACGGGACATCGAACACCGGGGAGCTGTTTTTT
NA	TRBD1	TRBV12-5	TRBJ2-5	CASGSGQDQETQYF	TGTGCTAGTGGTTCAGGACAGGACCAAGAGACCCAGTACTTC
NA	NA	TRBV7-2	TRBJ1-2	CASSPPRGDRGYTF	TGTGCCAGCAGCCCCCCGCGGGGGGATCGTGGCTACACCTTC
once	NA	TRBV29-1	TRBJ1-2	CSVQDRRPGYTF	TGCAGCGTTCAGGACAGACGTCCTGGCTACACCTTC
NA	NA	TRBV27	TRBJ2-6	CASSLGSGANVLTF	TGTGCCAGCAGCCTAGGTTCTGGGGCCAACGTCCTGACTTTC
NA	NA	TRBV18	TRBJ1-1	CASSPTSSMNTEAFF	TGTGCCAGCTCACCTACTAGTTCTATGAACACTGAAGCTTTCTTT
NA	NA	TRBV11-2	TRBJ1-2	CASSLTLFYGYTF	TGTGCCAGCAGCCTAACCCTTTTCTATGGCTACACCTTC
NA	NA	TRBV12-3/TRBV12-4	TRBJ1-5	CASTQTDQPQHF	TGTGCCAGCACTCAGACAGATCAGCCCCAGCATTTT
few	TRBD1	TRBV2	TRBJ1-5	CASSAGQGMGQPQHF	TGTGCCAGCAGTGCGGGACAGGGGATGGGTCAGCCCCAGCATTTT
NA	NA	TRBV5-1	TRBJ1-4	CASRPGADTVNEKLFF	TGCGCCAGCCGTCCGGGAGCCGACACCGTTAATGAAAAACTGTTTTTT
NA	TRBD1	TRBV30	TRBJ2-7	CAWSPRRTGSYEQYF	TGTGCCTGGAGTCCACGGCGGACAGGGTCGTACGAGCAGTACTTC
few	NA	TRBV27	TRBJ1-6	CASSYGGVNSPLHF	TGTGCCAGCAGTTATGGGGGGGTGAATTCACCCCTCCACTTT
NA	TRBD1	TRBV9	TRBJ2-7	CASSVEGAGSGEQYF	TGTGCCAGCAGCGTAGAGGGGGCAGGGAGCGGCGAGCAGTACTTC
NA	TRBD1	TRBV29-1	TRBJ1-2	CSVIGGQGYTF	TGCAGCGTGATAGGGGGCCAGGGCTACACCTTC
NA	NA	TRBV6-5	TRBJ2-3	CASNLRTDTQYF	TGTGCCAGCAACCTCCGGACAGATACGCAGTATTTT
NA	NA	TRBV2	TRBJ1-1	CASSGSKYTEAFF	TGTGCCAGCAGTGGCTCTAAGTACACTGAAGCTTTCTTT
once	NA	TRBV19	TRBJ2-3	CASIGQSTDTQYF	TGTGCCAGTATCGGACAGAGCACAGATACGCAGTATTTT
NA	NA	TRBV18	TRBJ1-1	CASSTLDGRAEAFF	TGTGCCAGCTCAACCCTAGACGGGAGGGCGGAAGCTTTCTTT
NA	TRBD1	TRBV23-1	TRBJ2-7	CASSQDRGSHEQYF	TGCGCCAGCAGTCAGGACAGGGGGAGCCACGAGCAGTACTTC
NA	NA	TRBV6-6	TRBJ2-7	CATLGGSYEQYF	TGTGCCACGCTGGGAGGTTCCTACGAGCAGTACTTC
NA	NA	TRBV30	TRBJ1-1	CAWSPGMNTEAFF	TGTGCCTGGAGTCCGGGAATGAACACTGAAGCTTTCTTT
once	NA	TRBV2	TRBJ1-1	CASAPEANTEAFF	TGTGCCAGTGCCCCGGAGGCGAACACTGAAGCTTTCTTT
NA	NA	TRBV6-5	TRBJ1-2	CASRDDRTANYGYTF	TGTGCCAGCAGAGACGACAGGACAGCTAACTATGGCTACACCTTC
NA	NA	TRBV2	TRBJ1-5	CASNSLGASNQPQHF	TGTGCCAGCAACTCCCTGGGGGCGAGCAATCAGCCCCAGCATTTT
NA	NA	TRBV7-2	TRBJ1-5	CASSLGQASNQPQHF	TGTGCCAGCAGCTTAGGTCAGGCTAGCAATCAGCCCCAGCATTTT
once	TRBD1	TRBV6-5	TRBJ1-3	CASGDRDTIYF	TGTGCCAGCGGCGACAGGGACACCATATATTTT
NA	NA	TRBV12-3/TRBV12-4	TRBJ1-5	CASSLGSNQPQHF	TGTGCCAGCAGTTTGGGCAGCAATCAGCCCCAGCATTTT
NA	NA	TRBV2	TRBJ2-2	CASSEWLANTGELFF	TGTGCCAGCAGTGAATGGCTAGCGAACACCGGGGAGCTGTTTTTT
NA	NA	TRBV6-1	TRBJ1-2	CASSEGQSYGYTF	TGTGCCAGCAGTGAAGGGCAGTCCTATGGCTACACCTTC
NA	TRBD2	TRBV5-1	TRBJ2-2	CASSLDALAGETGELFF	TGCGCCAGCAGCTTGGATGCCCTAGCGGGAGAAACCGGGGAGCTGTTTTTT
NA	NA	TRBV29-1	TRBJ1-1	CSVLRNTEAFF	TGCAGCGTCCTCAGGAACACTGAAGCTTTCTTT
NA	NA	TRBV29-1	TRBJ1-5	CSVSPEVNQPQHF	TGCAGCGTTTCCCCCGAGGTCAATCAGCCCCAGCATTTT
NA	TRBD1	TRBV6-2/TRBV6-3	TRBJ1-5	CASSSGQVNQPQHF	TGTGCCAGCAGTTCCGGACAGGTTAATCAGCCCCAGCATTTT
NA	NA	TRBV27	TRBJ1-1	CASSLISGNTEAFF	TGTGCCAGCAGTTTAATTAGCGGGAACACTGAAGCTTTCTTT
NA	NA	TRBV19	TRBJ1-1	CASSNEQGNTEAFF	TGTGCCAGTAGTAACGAACAGGGAAACACTGAAGCTTTCTTT
NA	NA	TRBV13	TRBJ1-6	CASSPRGGANNSPLHF	TGTGCCAGCAGCCCACGGGGGGGCGCAAATAATTCACCCCTCCACTTT
NA	TRBD1	TRBV4-1	TRBJ2-3	CASSQSDRKADTQYF	TGCGCCAGCAGCCAATCGGACAGGAAGGCAGATACGCAGTATTTT
NA	NA	TRBV3-1/TRBV3-2	TRBJ2-1	CASSPYGSNNEQFF	TGTGCCAGCAGCCCCTACGGGAGTAACAATGAGCAGTTCTTC
NA	TRBD1	TRBV28	TRBJ1-1	CASSFLGQGTEAFF	TGTGCCAGCAGTTTTCTCGGACAGGGCACTGAAGCTTTCTTT
NA	NA	TRBV6-6	TRBJ2-2	CASRAPPGELFF	TGTGCCAGCAGGGCTCCGCCCGGGGAGCTGTTTTTT
NA	TRBD1	TRBV25-1	TRBJ2-7	CASRKSGTDYEQYF	TGTGCCAGCAGGAAATCCGGGACAGACTACGAGCAGTACTTC
NA	NA	TRBV28	TRBJ1-2	CASSLLDSNYGYTF	TGTGCCAGCAGTTTACTCGACAGTAACTATGGCTACACCTTC
NA	NA	TRBV29-1	TRBJ2-1	CSVQDYSYNEQFF	TGCAGCGTGCAGGACTATTCCTACAATGAGCAGTTCTTC
NA	NA	TRBV7-2	TRBJ2-7	CASSPHAGASYEQYF	TGTGCCAGCAGCCCACACGCGGGGGCCTCCTACGAGCAGTACTTC
NA	TRBD1	TRBV6-5	TRBJ1-5	CASSPTGGGQPQHF	TGTGCCAGCAGTCCCACAGGGGGAGGACAGCCCCAGCATTTT
NA	NA	TRBV6-5	TRBJ2-5	CASRRGLKETQYF	TGTGCCAGCAGGAGGGGACTTAAAGAGACCCAGTACTTC
NA	NA	TRBV30	TRBJ1-2	CACPSRGSSNYGYTF	TGTGCCTGTCCTTCCCGGGGGTCGTCTAACTATGGCTACACCTTC